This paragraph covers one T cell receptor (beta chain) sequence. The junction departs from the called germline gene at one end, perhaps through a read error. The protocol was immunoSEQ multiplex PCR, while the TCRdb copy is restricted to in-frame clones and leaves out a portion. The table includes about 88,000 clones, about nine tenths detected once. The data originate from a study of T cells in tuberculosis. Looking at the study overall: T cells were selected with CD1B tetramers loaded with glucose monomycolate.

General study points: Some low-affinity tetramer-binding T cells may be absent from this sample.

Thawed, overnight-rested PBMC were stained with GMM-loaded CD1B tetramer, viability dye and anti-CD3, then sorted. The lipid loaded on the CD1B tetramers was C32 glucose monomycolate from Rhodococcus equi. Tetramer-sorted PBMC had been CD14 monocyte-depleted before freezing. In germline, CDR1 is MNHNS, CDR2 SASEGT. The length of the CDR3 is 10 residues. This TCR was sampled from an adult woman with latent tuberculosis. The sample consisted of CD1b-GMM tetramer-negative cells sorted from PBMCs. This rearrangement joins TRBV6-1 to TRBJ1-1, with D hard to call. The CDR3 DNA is TGCCTACTGGGAGCCACTGAAGCTTTCTTT. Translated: CLLGATEAFF.